The present TCR beta chain was sequenced within a study of T cell responses to AZD1222 COVID-19 vaccine. As for the study in general: Recipients boosted at about 4 weeks or about 12 weeks are pooled.

Details on this clone: Antigen: not known.

Study-level findings and limits: Nearly half of spike-specific TCRs reportedly target unmutated variant regions. Across spike, vaccine-associated CD4 TCRs were found, dominant at 160-218 and 743-854. Spike-specific TCR breadth and depth grew following two AZD1222 doses.

This CDR3 has 17 residues. CDR1 and CDR2 (germline): KGHSH, LQKENI. Trimming removed 3 bases at V and 4 bases at J, with 18 bases between. Here immunoSEQ multiplex PCR was the method, and the copy in TCRdb shows in-frame clones only, minus some. The data show over 110,000 clones, 90% to 95% seen once. The sample here was peripheral blood, taken on day 0 of AZD1222 vaccination. The TCR comes from an adult in good health. The V and J genes are TRBV18 and TRBJ2-2; D may be TRBD1 or TRBD2 (6 bases each). DNA of the CDR3: TGTGCCAGCTCACCCCGGGGGACGGGGGCAAGCACCGGGGAGCTGTTTTTT. It yields the protein CASSPRGTGASTGELFF.